Shown below are 22 T cell receptor beta chains from a single sample sequenced in a study of shared clonotypes between healthy human individuals. Sequencing was performed with immunoSEQ multiplex PCR; in TCRdb, only in-frame clones are kept and a portion is missing. Of about 490,000 clones in the sample, about 72% are singletons; the top ten hold around 12%. The sample comprised PBMCs. The source is a woman in her thirties or forties in good health. Some clones in this sample may be carry-over from other donors' samples.

The sample holds one count of this clone. CDR3 protein: CASRVYEQYF. CDR3 DNA: TGTGCCAGCAGGGTATACGAGCAGTACTTC. This chain links TRBV2 with TRBJ2-7; D ambiguous. V lost 6 bases to trimming and J lost 4 bases, with 4 bases between them. CDR3 length: 10 residues. Per germline, CDR1 SNHLY and CDR2 FYNNEI.

This chain joins TRBV15 and TRBJ2-7, with TRBD1 as a possible D gene (7 bases). The CDR3 runs to 17 residues. Between the trimmed V and J ends, which lost 0 bases and 0 bases, there was a span of 15 bases. Per the germline V gene, CDR1 is LNHNV and CDR2 is YYDKDF (reference sequence). As DNA, the CDR3 is TGTGCCACCAGCAGAGATAAGGGGGCCGGGGGCTCCTACGAGCAGTACTTC. Translated: CATSRDKGAGGSYEQYF.

Turning to this clone: Since a far larger clone is one base different, this is likely a read error. The chain combines TRBV7-9 with TRBJ1-4; D is perhaps TRBD1 (5 bases). The V and J ends lost 7 bases and 8 bases respectively, with 20 bases between them. The CDR3 extends over 15 amino acids. Germline CDR1 reads SEHNR; CDR2 reads FQNEAQ (reference sequence). The CDR3 sequence is CASTPGLTEPEKLFF. For the CDR3, the DNA is TGTGCCAGCACCCCGGGGTTGACAGAGCCCGAAAAACTGTTTTTT.

V is TRBV5-1 and J is TRBJ2-5; possible D gene TRBD2, 5 bases. The germline gives CDR1 SGHRS, CDR2 YFSETQ. The ends were cut back, 6 bases at V and 4 bases at J, with 13 bases in the middle. This CDR3 is built from 13 residues. The CDR3: CASTGMVGETQYF. The CDR3 DNA reads as TGCGCCAGCACGGGGATGGTGGGAGAGACCCAGTACTTC.

V is TRBV9 and J is TRBJ2-7; 9 bases line up with TRBD2. This CDR3 is 15 amino acids long. V lost 2 bases to trimming and J lost 6 bases; unmatched junction nucleotides: 9. Germline assignment: CDR1 SGDLS and CDR2 YYNGEE. CDR3 loop: CASSVAGGAPGEQYF. CDR3 DNA sequence: TGTGCCAGCAGCGTTGCGGGAGGGGCCCCCGGCGAGCAGTACTTC.

This chain connects TRBV5-1 to TRBJ2-1; the D gene is possibly TRBD2 (5 bases). With 5 bases removed from V and 10 bases from J, the gap between germline ends came to 22 bases. CDR1 and CDR2 from the germline V gene are SGHRS and YFSETQ. The CDR3 is 15 residues long. The CDR3 DNA reads TGCGCCAGCAGTTACACAAGCCATGGAGGATTGGAGCAGTTCTTC. This codes for CASSYTSHGGLEQFF.

This clone was seen just once. This is likely an artifact of a read error, given a far larger clone one base away. V is TRBV6-5 and J is TRBJ1-5; maybe TRBD1 (5 bases). CDR1 and CDR2 (germline): MNHEY, SVGAGI. This CDR3 region has 15 residues. V lost 5 bases to trimming and J lost 6 bases, with 17 bases between them. As DNA, the CDR3 is TGTGCCAGCAGTCCACAGTGGGGGGAGAGTCAGCCCCAGCATTTT. Residues: CASSPQWGESQPQHF.

The rearrangement joins TRBV4-1 to TRBJ2-5; 9 nucleotides match TRBD1. The assigned J gene may be wrong: the sequence end matches TRBJ2-7 better. CDR3 length: 14 amino acids. CDR1 and CDR2 (germline): MGHRA, YSYEKL. The CDR3 sequence: CASSPGQGSYEQYF. CDR3 coding DNA: TGCGCCAGCAGCCCGGGACAGGGTAGCTACGAGCAGTACTTC.

The V gene is TRBV7-9, the J gene TRBJ2-5; tentatively, D is TRBD1 (6 bases). V gave up 5 bases and J gave up 1 base, with 11 bases separating them. CDR1 SEHNR and CDR2 FQNEAQ come from the germline V gene (reference sequence). This CDR3 has 14 residues. CDR3 sequence: CASSPRTVQETQYF. CDR3 sequence (DNA): TGTGCCAGCAGCCCTCGGACAGTCCAAGAGACCCAGTACTTC.

The chain carries TRBV6-1 and TRBJ1-2; D is unclear. This CDR3 is 13 amino acids long. Germline V lookup: CDR1 MNHNS, CDR2 SASEGT. The germline V and J ends were trimmed by 1 base and 0 bases, with 3 bases remaining between them. For the CDR3, the DNA is TGTGCCAGCAGTGAAGTGCCTAACTATGGCTACACCTTC. Translating it yields CASSEVPNYGYTF.

The CDR3 here is CASSGLDYTGELFF. CDR3 in DNA: TGTGCCAGCAGCGGTCTGGATTACACCGGGGAGCTGTTTTTT. The chain is built from TRBV4-2 and TRBJ2-2; unclear D gene. V was trimmed by 5 bases and J by 3 bases, leaving 10 bases between them. The germline V gene has CDR1 LGHNA and CDR2 YNFKEQ. The CDR3 totals 14 residues.

The chain has TRBV2 and TRBJ2-1, with 12 bases aligning to TRBD2. Germline CDR1 is SNHLY and CDR2 is FYNNEI. The V and J ends lost 9 bases and 7 bases, in that order; junction bases with no gene match: 7. This CDR3 comprises 14 residues. CDR3 nucleotide sequence: TGTGCCAGAGGACTAGCGGGGTCTTGGAATGAGCAGTTCTTC. It encodes CARGLAGSWNEQFF.

V gene TRBV30 combines with J gene TRBJ2-7; possibly TRBD1 for D (6 bases). CDR1 GTSNPN and CDR2 SVGIG come from the germline V gene (reference sequence). Trimming cost V 5 bases and J 4 bases, with 12 bases left between them. The CDR3 is made up of 12 amino acids. The CDR3 is CAWAGVGYEQYF. CDR3 bases: TGTGCCTGGGCAGGGGTGGGTTACGAGCAGTACTTC.

In nucleotides, the CDR3 is TGTGCCAGTAGGCCCCGGGGACAGTCCACAGATACGCAGTATTTT. Protein sequence: CASRPRGQSTDTQYF. This chain uses TRBV19 with TRBJ2-3; 7 bases fit TRBD1. CDR3 length equals 15 residues. Unmatched junction bases numbered 8, after V lost 6 bases and J lost 2 bases. Germline CDR1 reads LNHDA; CDR2 reads SQIVND (reference sequence). Looking up the rest from reference TRBV19 and TRBJ2-3 gives the full variable domain: DGGITQSPKYLFRKEGQNVTLSCEQNLNHDAMYWYRQDPGQGLRLIYYSQIVNDFQKGDIAEGYSVSREKKESFPLTVTSAQKNPTAFYLCASRPRGQSTDTQYFGPGTRLTVL.

The J gene is TRBJ2-1, the V gene TRBV6-1; 9 bases agree with TRBD2. Germline-derived CDR1 and CDR2 are MNHNS and SASEGT. V was pared by 6 bases and J by 4 bases, with 4 bases of the junction left unmatched. The CDR3 extends over 14 amino acids. The CDR3 DNA sequence: TGTGCCAGCAGAGAGACTAGCGGATACAATGAGCAGTTCTTC. Residues: CASRETSGYNEQFF.

The sample holds many counts of this clone. V usage is TRBV2 and J usage is TRBJ1-4; D not resolved. The CDR3 has 15 residues. Trimming removed 7 bases at V and 4 bases at J, with 16 bases between. Germline CDR1 SNHLY, CDR2 FYNNEI. The CDR3 nucleotides read TGTGCCAGCACCCGAAGGTGGGGAATTAATGAAAAACTGTTTTTT. Translation: CASTRRWGINEKLFF.

The chain links TRBV12-1 to TRBJ2-5. TRBV12-1 is deemed a pseudogene. CDR3 length: 15 amino acids. The CDR3: CASSLEEDGRETQYF. The CDR3 DNA sequence: TGTGCCAGCAGCCTTGAAGAGGACGGGCGGGAGACCCAGTACTTC.

For this clone: A far larger clone is a single base away, which makes a read error likely. The chain is built from TRBV27 and TRBJ2-4, with 9 bases identical to TRBD1. CDR3 length: 17 residues. The germline V gene encodes CDR1 MNHEY and CDR2 SMNVEV (reference sequence). DNA of the CDR3: TGTGCCGGCAGTCCCCGGGACAGGGAGGTCGTCAAAAACATTCAGTACTTC. Its translation: CAGSPRDREVVKNIQYF.

The chain joins TRBV28 to TRBJ2-7, with 15 bases identical to TRBD2. V lost 4 bases, J lost 6 bases, and 13 bases stayed unmatched. Germline CDR1 is MDHEN and CDR2 is SYDVKM. The CDR3 is 18 residues long. CDR3: CASSSHGTSGRLLFEQYF. In DNA, the CDR3 is TGTGCCAGCAGTTCCCATGGGACTAGCGGGAGGTTACTCTTCGAGCAGTACTTC.

The chain recombines TRBV28 with TRBJ2-1; the match to TRBD2 covers 16 bases. This CDR3 spans 22 amino acids. Losses at the gene ends were 7 bases for V and 0 bases for J; bases not matched to a gene: 18. Germline loops: CDR1 MDHEN, CDR2 SYDVKM. The CDR3 region is CASNVAHRGLAGGRFSYNEQFF. The CDR3 DNA sequence: TGTGCCAGCAACGTCGCCCACAGGGGACTAGCGGGAGGGCGGTTCTCCTACAATGAGCAGTTCTTC.

V and J are TRBV5-5 and TRBJ2-1, with 8 nucleotides matching TRBD1. The J segment lost 4 bases and the V segment lost 0 bases, leaving 3 bases of the junction unmatched. The CDR3 sequence is 15 residues long. In germline, CDR1 is SGHKS, CDR2 YYEKEE (reference sequence). CDR3 in amino acids: CASSLEQGAYNEQFF. The CDR3 nucleotides are TGTGCCAGCAGCTTGGAGCAGGGGGCTTACAATGAGCAGTTCTTC.

V usage is TRBV19 and J usage is TRBJ2-5, with 8 bases aligning to TRBD1. Trimming removed 5 bases from V and 3 bases from J; junction bases left unmatched: 2. CDR1 and CDR2 (germline): LNHDA, SQIVND (reference sequence). The CDR3 spans 13 residues. This CDR3 reads CASSQDREETQYF. The CDR3 DNA reads TGTGCCAGTAGTCAGGACAGGGAAGAGACCCAGTACTTC.